These 5 T cell receptor beta chains were sequenced from one sample in a study of blood T cell repertoires in COVID-19 (dated by TCRdb to the early 2020s). The receptor library was made with the immunoSEQ multiplex PCR assay. Drawn from immuneACCESS, this table holds only the in-frame rearrangements with V and J called that TCRdb kept. Clones are partly lost; checked studies trace under half to an unresolved V gene and leave the rest unexplained. This sample is represented by about 240,000 clones; more than 75% of them were singletons. The ten largest clones take up 12% of the sample. Sequencing input: peripheral blood. These receptors all come from a woman in her fifties or sixties with active or convalescent COVID-19.

The chain has TRBV5-4 and TRBJ1-2; D gene uncertain. The length of the CDR3 is 15 residues. The V end was cut by 4 bases, the J end by 5 bases, with 18 bases between. Germline-derived CDR1 and CDR2 are SGHNT and YYREEE (reference sequence). Written as DNA, the CDR3 is TGTGCCAGCAGCCCCGGAGATTTTAGTACTTATGGCTACACCTTC. Amino acid sequence: CASSPGDFSTYGYTF. The full variable domain, with the rest looked up from reference TRBV5-4 and TRBJ1-2, is ETGVTQSPTHLIKTRGQQVTLRCSSQSGHNTVSWYQQALGQGPQFIFQYYREEENGRGNFPPRFSGLQFPNYSSELNVNALELDDSALYLCASSPGDFSTYGYTFGSGTRLTVV.

The genes are TRBV3-1 (or the pseudogene TRBV3-2) and TRBJ2-4, with TRBD2 matching 7 bases. This CDR3 region has 16 residues. From germline, CDR1 is LGHDT and CDR2 YNNKEL (reference sequence). V lost 5 bases, J lost 3 bases, and 10 bases stayed unmatched. The CDR3 region has the DNA TGTGCCAGCAGCTTCACGGGAGGTGGGGGCAAAAACATTCAGTACTTC. This codes for CASSFTGGGGKNIQYF.

The chain has TRBV3-1 (or the pseudogene TRBV3-2) and TRBJ1-1, with TRBD1 identical over 7 bases. There are 14 residues in the CDR3. V dropped 4 bases and J dropped 0; count of bases not matched to a gene: 2. CDR1 and CDR2 (germline): LGHDT, YNNKEL (reference sequence). The CDR3 loop is CASSRQGLNTEAFF. In nucleotides, the CDR3 is TGTGCCAGCAGCCGACAGGGCCTGAACACTGAAGCTTTCTTT.

In DNA, the CDR3 is TGTGCCAGCTCACCATTTGAACAGCCGGGGAGCTATGGCTACACCTTC. Amino acid sequence: CASSPFEQPGSYGYTF. The chain carries TRBV18 and TRBJ1-2; D gene ambiguous. Trimming took 2 bases from V and 4 from J, leaving 17 bases between them. Looked up from germline, CDR1 is KGHSH and CDR2 is LQKENI. This CDR3 is built from 16 residues.

This clone was seen a handful of times. Other DNA sequences in the sample encode the same CDR3. V and J are TRBV5-1 and TRBJ1-5; D remains ambiguous. CDR1 is SGHRS and CDR2 is YFSETQ in the germline V gene. This CDR3 has 13 amino acids. V lost 4 bases, J lost 2 bases, and 7 bases lay in between. As DNA, the CDR3 is TGCGCCAGCAGCCTCACAGGCAATCAGCCCCAGCATTTT. Translating it yields CASSLTGNQPQHF.